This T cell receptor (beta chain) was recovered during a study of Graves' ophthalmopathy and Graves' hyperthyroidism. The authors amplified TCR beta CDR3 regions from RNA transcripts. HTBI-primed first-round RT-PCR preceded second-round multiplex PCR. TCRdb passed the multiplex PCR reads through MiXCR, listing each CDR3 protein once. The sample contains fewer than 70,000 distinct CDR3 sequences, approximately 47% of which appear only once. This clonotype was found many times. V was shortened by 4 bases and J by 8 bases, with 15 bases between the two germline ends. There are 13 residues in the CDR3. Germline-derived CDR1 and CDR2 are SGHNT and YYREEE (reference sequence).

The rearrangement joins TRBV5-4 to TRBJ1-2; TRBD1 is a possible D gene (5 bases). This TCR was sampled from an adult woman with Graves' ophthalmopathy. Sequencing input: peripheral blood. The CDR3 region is CASSEGSGKGYTF. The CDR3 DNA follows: TGTGCCAGCAGCGAAGGCTCAGGGAAAGGCTACACCTTC.